This TCR beta chain originates from a study of shared clonotypes between healthy human individuals (dated by TCRdb to between 2020 and 2021). With respect to the entire study: Three men and two women, aged 18 to 49 years, made up the cohort. Between about 0.94 and 8.9 billion PBMCs per donor were obtained by leukapheresis. To increase sequencing depth and limit assay-specific biases, TCR repertoire library preparation and sequencing were carried out by different laboratories using diverse techniques. Blood TCR repertoires of roughly 5 healthy adults were deeply sequenced to estimate repertoire size and the extent of clonotype sharing between individuals. For each donor, CD4 naive and CD4 memory were each given three plates, CD8 naive was given two plates, and CD8 memory was given one plate.

For the CD8 naive samples, CD45RO-negative cells were positively selected for CCR7, yielding a CD45RA+CCR7+ population from which TemRA cells were excluded. Healthy HIV-negative adults with no recently reported acute infections or vaccinations were included as donors. Every donor was a Caucasian adult living in Nashville, Tennessee, USA. After blood collection by leukapheresis, PBMCs were isolated using Ficoll-Histopaque density gradient centrifugation and then cryopreserved in the vapor phase of liquid nitrogen. Purity and quantity of every magnetically sorted T cell population were checked by analytical flow cytometry. Each sorted fraction had its genomic DNA isolated and then quantified by UV absorbance on a Nanodrop 2000c. The CDR3, from cysteine to phenylalanine, totals 16 residues. The DNA shown is the 48-base CDR3, in frame from base 1. With respect to this clone: Its antigen is unknown. No quality values exist for individual bases; no much larger clone is one base distant.

Using the deep immunoSEQ assay, multiplex PCR amplified TCR CDR3 regions from genomic DNA. Extracted genomic DNA from each cell subset was spread evenly across all wells of several immunoSEQ 96-well plates, with each plate serving as a replicate. Each replicate PCR for sorted subsets received 150 to 250 ng genomic DNA, equal to about 30,000 T cell genomes. The purified libraries were quantified using a Qubit 3.0 fluorometer, sized with a Bioanalyzer 2100, and then quantified again using the KAPA Library Quantification kit. Every immunoSEQ 96-well plate was sequenced on a separate single-read 150-cycle Illumina NextSeq 550 flow cell. For the original study's pipeline: Because the immunoSEQ output included only junctional sequences and no quality scores, the filtering could not be the same as the filtering used for full-length reads. Sequences were annotated with PyIR, a Python wrapper for IgBLAST v1.9, and V/J genes and CDR3 were assigned using IMGT germline references. Reads were filtered out if the reads had weak V/J assignments (E-value above 1e-6), no CDR3, stop codons, out-of-frame junctions, or ambiguous translated residues. V3J clonotypes were defined as sequences sharing an identical inferred V gene, J gene, and CDR3 amino acid sequence. The percentage overlap between two repertoires was calculated by dividing the number of shared unique clonotypes by the size of the smaller repertoire. RTK rarefaction, the Chao1 estimator, and Recon v2.1 estimates of unobserved clonotypes were used to assess repertoire richness. Generation probabilities were computed with OLGA for all TCRbeta clonotypes obtained by the gDNA method from a few donors. TCRdb re-hosts the immuneACCESS table, in-frame sequences only. Its copies lack some clones; in the studies checked, an unresolved V gene accounts for under half of them, and the cause for the rest is not known. V, J and clone size are taken as reported in that table, and D and trimming were inferred from the DNA itself. Present in this sample are around 700,000 clones, 92% of which were seen just once. The ten largest clones capture approximately 22% of the sample.

What the authors observed across the whole study: Naive subsets generally had larger estimated clonotype richness than memory subsets did. Because the study included only a small number of donors, the genetic and exposure-history diversity represented was limited. Sampling was restricted to blood, and TCR repertoires in tissues likely differ from the TCR repertoires found in blood. Rarefaction of sorted-subset datasets indicated incomplete sequencing despite the large sequencing depth. Across a few donors, approximately 4.6% of naive CD4, roughly 3.5% of naive CD8, around 2.1% of memory CD4, and about 0.44% of memory CD8 clonotypes were shared. Compared with non-shared clonotypes, the clonotypes found in all four sorted-subset donors had higher generation probabilities. Based on pairwise subsampling, the degree of clonotype sharing among donors was expected to be affected by sequencing depth.

Sequencing was done on a sample of naive CD8+ T cells sorted from blood. Taken with the paper, the label for cell subset or site translates to: CD45RA+CCR7+. Recombination linked TRBV21-1 to TRBJ2-6; the table's D gene call, TRBD2, was not cross checked with the DNA. TRBV21-1 is tagged as a pseudogene. This receptor was obtained from a man aged 30 to 45 in good health. The DNA sequence follows: TGTGCCAGCAGCATAGAATTGGTGCCCGGGGCCAACGTCCTGACTTTC. Translated, it reads CASSIELVPGANVLTF.